The 20 T cell receptor beta chains in this list originate from one sample, sequenced in a study of cytomegalovirus exposure and HLA in healthy donors. The PCR was carried out with 60 Vbeta primers and 13 Jbeta primers. Libraries were prepared by immunoSEQ multiplex PCR; TCRdb keeps only in-frame clonotypes and omits some of them. Found here are 70,000 to 95,000 clones, roughly 81% of them singletons; the top ten hold over 5%. The source material was PBMCs. These receptor sequences come from a woman under 30 in good health and CMV-seropositive.

The V and J genes are TRBV5-1 and TRBJ1-5, with D possibly matching TRBD1 (5 bases). The CDR3 runs to 16 residues. V was clipped by 0 bases and J by 1 base, with 11 bases between them. Germline-derived CDR1 and CDR2 are SGHRS and YFSETQ. Here the CDR3 reads CASSLEGSGSNQPQHF. The CDR3 nucleotides read TGCGCCAGCAGCTTGGAGGGTTCAGGGAGCAATCAGCCCCAGCATTTT.

This rearrangement joins TRBV6-5 to TRBJ1-5; 9 bases align to TRBD1. Losses at the gene ends were 6 bases for V and 1 base for J; bases not matched to a gene: 4. The germline CDR1 and CDR2 sequences are MNHEY and SVGAGI. This CDR3 has 15 amino acids. CDR3 region: CASRSGTGSNQPQHF. For the CDR3, the DNA is TGTGCCAGCAGATCCGGGACAGGGAGCAATCAGCCCCAGCATTTT.

The V and J genes are TRBV7-2 and TRBJ1-1; TRBD1 matches at 8 bases. Germline V lookup: CDR1 SGHTA, CDR2 FQGNSA. This CDR3 has 18 residues. Losses at the gene ends were 5 bases for V and 1 base for J; bases not matched to a gene: 15. CDR3 sequence (DNA): TGTGCCAGCAGCCTCGCCGGGACAGGTCGTTTGTCGAACACTGAAGCTTTCTTT. It translates to CASSLAGTGRLSNTEAFF.

The chain has TRBV14 and TRBJ1-2; D is possibly TRBD1 (6 bases). Germline values: CDR1 SGHDN, CDR2 FVKESK. The CDR3 is made up of 14 amino acids. The V end lost 4 bases, the J end lost 2 bases, and 11 bases lay between the germline ends. CDR3 region: CASSPEGGNYGYTF. The CDR3 region has the DNA TGTGCCAGCAGCCCAGAAGGGGGAAACTATGGCTACACCTTC. Complete variable domain (other parts from reference TRBV14 and TRBJ1-2): EAGVTQFPSHSVIEKGQTVTLRCDPISGHDNLYWYRRVMGKEIKFLLHFVKESKQDESGMPNNRFLAERTGGTYSTLKVQPAELEDSGVYFCASSPEGGNYGYTFGSGTRLTVV.

The genes are TRBV5-1 and TRBJ1-5, with D possibly matching TRBD1 (5 bases). The germline V and J ends were trimmed by 0 bases and 4 bases, with 14 bases remaining between them. This CDR3 comprises 16 residues. From germline, CDR1 is SGHRS and CDR2 YFSETQ. The CDR3 is CASSLGGLGGNQPQHF. Here the CDR3 DNA reads TGCGCCAGCAGCTTGGGGGGCCTGGGAGGAAATCAGCCCCAGCATTTT. Based on the CDR3 plus reference TRBV5-1 and TRBJ1-5, the full variable domain is KAGVTQTPRYLIKTRGQQVTLSCSPISGHRSVSWYQQTPGQGLQFLFEYFSETQRNKGNFPGRFSGRQFSNSRSEMNVSTLELGDSALYLCASSLGGLGGNQPQHFGDGTRLSIL.

The chain is built from TRBV6-5 and TRBJ1-5; possibly TRBD1 for D (5 bases). The CDR3 loop spans 14 amino acids. Germline V gene sequence: CDR1 MNHEY, CDR2 SVGAGI. V dropped 4 bases and J dropped 1 base, with 8 bases sitting between them. Here the CDR3 DNA reads TGTGCCAGCAGTTCCGACAGAAGCAATCAGCCCCAGCATTTT. Encoded protein: CASSSDRSNQPQHF.

The sample holds a few counts of this clone. The chain links TRBV27 to TRBJ2-5; possibly TRBD2 for D (8 bases). V lost 6 bases and J 5 bases, leaving 16 bases between the germline ends. Germline V gene lookup returns CDR1 MNHEY and CDR2 SMNVEV (reference sequence). The CDR3 covers 14 residues. The CDR3 reads CASSTQGTRETQYF. The CDR3 nucleotides read TGTGCCAGCAGCACACAGGGGACTAGGGAGACCCAGTACTTC.

A single count supports this clone. V gene TRBV6-7 combines with J gene TRBJ2-1; 16 bases fit TRBD2. TRBV6-7 is sorted into the ORF group, with uncertain function. This CDR3 comprises 20 residues. After removal of 2 bases from V and 7 bases from J, the junction contained 14 bases not matched to a gene. This CDR3 reads CASSYNATPGLAGGLNEQFF. For the CDR3, the DNA is TGTGCCAGCAGTTACAACGCAACGCCGGGACTAGCGGGAGGGTTGAATGAGCAGTTCTTC.

This clone has just one count. The chain couples TRBV9 to TRBJ2-3; 8 bases agree with TRBD2. This CDR3 has 14 residues. Trimming removed 4 bases from V and 5 bases from J; junction bases left unmatched: 6. Germline loops: CDR1 SGDLS, CDR2 YYNGEE. The DNA for the CDR3 is TGTGCCAGCAGCATTAGCGGGGAGGGAGATACGCAGTATTTT. This codes for CASSISGEGDTQYF.

V and J are TRBV4-2 and TRBJ2-3, with 9 bases that match TRBD2. Per the germline V gene, CDR1 is LGHNA and CDR2 is YNFKEQ. V trimming: 4 bases; J trimming: 2 bases; junction bases outside the gene matches: 7. This CDR3 is built from 16 residues. The CDR3 region has the DNA TGTGCCAGCAGCCTCGGGACTAGCAGCAACACAGATACGCAGTATTTT. Protein sequence: CASSLGTSSNTDTQYF.

This clone was recorded once. The rearrangement uses TRBV7-6 and TRBJ2-1, with 8 bases identical to TRBD1. In germline, CDR1 is SGHVS, CDR2 FNYEAQ. The J segment lost 12 bases and the V segment lost 0 bases, leaving 10 bases of the junction unmatched. CDR3 length equals 15 residues. DNA for the CDR3: TGTGCCAGCAGCTTAGCGGCAAACAGGGGGGATAGGCAGTTCTTC. Translating gives CASSLAANRGDRQFF. The full variable domain, in which reference TRBV7-6 and TRBJ2-1 provide the parts outside the CDR3, is GAGVSQSPRYKVTKRGQDVALRCDPISGHVSLYWYRQALGQGPEFLTYFNYEAQQDKSGLPNDRFSAERPEGSISTLTIQRTEQRDSAMYRCASSLAANRGDRQFFGPGTRLTVL.

This clone has a single count. The chain uses TRBV6-5 and TRBJ2-3, with D possibly TRBD1 on 6 matching bases. The germline CDR1 and CDR2 sequences are MNHEY and SVGAGI. This CDR3 comprises 14 residues. Trimming shortened V by 6 bases and J by 4 bases, and 14 bases separated the two germline ends. The CDR3 here is CASSRLKGADTQYF. The CDR3 DNA reads as TGTGCCAGCAGCCGACTGAAGGGGGCAGATACGCAGTATTTT.

The V gene is TRBV9, the J gene TRBJ2-1; 8 positions agree with TRBD2. Germline V gene lookup returns CDR1 SGDLS and CDR2 YYNGEE. J lost 5 bases, V lost 2 bases, and 9 bases had no gene match. The CDR3 is 16 amino acids. This chain's CDR3 is CASSVKRESYHNEQFF. For the CDR3, the DNA is TGTGCCAGCAGCGTTAAGCGGGAGTCGTACCACAATGAGCAGTTCTTC. Variable domain in full (rest from reference TRBV9 and TRBJ2-1): DSGVTQTPKHLITATGQRVTLRCSPRSGDLSVYWYQQSLDQGLQFLIQYYNGEERAKGNILERFSAQQFPDLHSELNLSSLELGDSALYFCASSVKRESYHNEQFFGPGTRLTVL.

CDR3 protein: CASSIDRVTEAFF. DNA of the CDR3: TGTGCCAGCAGTATCGACCGGGTGACTGAAGCTTTCTTT. The chain recombines TRBV28 with TRBJ1-1; D not certain. The germline gives CDR1 MDHEN, CDR2 SYDVKM. With 5 bases removed from V and 5 bases from J, the gap between germline ends came to 12 bases. The CDR3 totals 13 residues. The full variable domain, completed using reference TRBV28 and TRBJ1-1, is DVKVTQSSRYLVKRTGEKVFLECVQDMDHENMFWYRQDPGLGLRLIYFSYDVKMKEKGDIPEGYSVSREKKERFSLILESASTNQTSMYLCASSIDRVTEAFFGQGTRLTVV.

This clone was seen only a few times. CDR3 DNA sequence: TGCGCCAGCAGTGGCGGCCAGCACTCCTACAATGAGCAGTTCTTC. Translated: CASSGGQHSYNEQFF. The rearrangement uses TRBV4-1 and TRBJ2-1; no clear D. The CDR3 totals 15 residues. Deletions cut 6 bases from V and 0 bases from J, with 12 bases between. Per germline, CDR1 MGHRA and CDR2 YSYEKL.

In its sample, this clone was seen a few times. The V call is TRBV5-1, the J call TRBJ1-1; the D gene is possibly TRBD1 (5 bases). V lost 1 base and J 4 bases, leaving 11 bases between the germline ends. This CDR3 has 14 residues. The V gene's germline CDR1 is SGHRS and CDR2 YFSETQ. CDR3 DNA: TGCGCCAGCAGCTTGTCGGACATCAGCACTGAAGCTTTCTTT. Its translation is CASSLSDISTEAFF. The full variable domain, its missing parts supplied by reference TRBV5-1 and TRBJ1-1, is KAGVTQTPRYLIKTRGQQVTLSCSPISGHRSVSWYQQTPGQGLQFLFEYFSETQRNKGNFPGRFSGRQFSNSRSEMNVSTLELGDSALYLCASSLSDISTEAFFGQGTRLTVV.

Remarks on this clone: The junction does not match germline at one end; this may be a read error. V is TRBV5-1 and J is TRBJ1-6; the match to TRBD1 covers 8 bases. The CDR3 has 18 residues. Germline assignment: CDR1 SGHRS and CDR2 YFSETQ. CDR3 DNA sequence: TGCGCCAGAAGCTTGTCCAGGGGGCGGGATAGTGCGGATTCACCCCTCCACTTT. Its translation is CARSLSRGRDSADSPLHF.

The genes are TRBV18 and TRBJ2-5; TRBD2 matches at 14 bases. This CDR3 region has 15 residues. The trim removed 3 bases at V and 4 bases at J, leaving 1 base unmatched. Per germline, CDR1 KGHSH and CDR2 LQKENI. Here the CDR3 reads CASSPGLAGVETQYF. CDR3 in DNA: TGTGCCAGCTCACCGGGACTAGCGGGAGTAGAGACCCAGTACTTC.

The V and J genes are TRBV5-6 and TRBJ2-3, with 7 bases lining up with TRBD2. V lost 0 bases, J lost 2 bases, and 9 bases stayed unmatched. Per germline, CDR1 SGHDT and CDR2 YYEEEE. The CDR3 has 17 residues. CDR3 region: CASSLDFWDYNTDTQYF. The CDR3 DNA sequence: TGTGCCAGCAGCTTGGATTTTTGGGACTACAACACAGATACGCAGTATTTT.

The rearrangement uses TRBV11-2 and TRBJ1-2; D perhaps matches TRBD1 (6 bases). The V end lost 5 bases, the J end lost 7 bases, and 20 bases lay between the germline ends. The CDR3 has 15 residues. Germline-derived CDR1 and CDR2 are SGHAT and FQNNGV. The CDR3: CASSPRGQLGFGYTF. CDR3 sequence (DNA): TGTGCCAGCAGCCCCCGCGGACAGCTAGGCTTTGGCTACACCTTC. Filled out from reference TRBV11-2 and TRBJ1-2, the complete variable domain reads EAGVAQSPRYKIIEKRQSVAFWCNPISGHATLYWYQQILGQGPKLLIQFQNNGVVDDSQLPKDRFSAERLKGVDSTLKIQPAKLEDSAVYLCASSPRGQLGFGYTFGSGTRLTVV.